This T cell receptor beta chain emerged from a study of OX40 agonist ivuxolimab in advanced cancers. Study-level results: CD4+ and CD8+ blood T cells expanded clonally by week 6 at 0.1 to 3.0 mg/kg. The study found that CD8+ T cells averaged more expanded clones than CD4+.

Using immunoSEQ multiplex PCR, the repertoire was profiled, and TCRdb retains in-frame clones only, with some absent. The sample holds tens of thousands of clones, 80% to 90% seen once. Germline loops: CDR1 MNHNS, CDR2 SASEGT. V lost 2 bases, J lost 4 bases, and 2 bases stayed unmatched. The CDR3 has 14 residues. Points on this clone: Its target is unknown.

The clonotype was recovered from an adult with an advanced solid tumor such as melanoma, head and neck, liver or kidney cancer. The V gene is TRBV6-1, the J gene TRBJ1-1, with TRBD1 identical over 9 bases. Sequencing was performed on CD4+ or CD8+ T cells sorted from blood, taken in a trial of the OX40 agonist ivuxolimab. As DNA, the CDR3 is TGTGCCAGCAGTGAAAACAGGGGGCGCACTGAAGCTTTCTTT. This codes for CASSENRGRTEAFF.